These 2 T cell receptor beta chains originate from one sample sequenced in a study of B cell selection in AIRE deficiency. Sorting defined conventional CD4 T cells as CD4+CD127+. The data were produced by immunoSEQ multiplex PCR, yet TCRdb's version contains in-frame clones alone and is incomplete. The sample lists about 25,000 clones, about 95% seen once, with around 0.23% in the top ten. Sequencing was performed on CD4+CD127+ conventional T cells sorted from PBMCs. These TCRs come from a human donor in good health.

With regard to this clone: At the DNA level, this CDR3 is encoded by other sequences in the same sample as well. This chain connects TRBV6-1 to TRBJ1-1; no clear D. The CDR3 contains 13 residues. V lost 4 bases to trimming and J lost 3 bases, with 9 bases between them. Germline values: CDR1 MNHNS, CDR2 SASEGT. The CDR3 nucleotides read TGTGCCAGCAGTGCCGGAGCGGACACTGAAGCTTTCTTT. This sequence encodes CASSAGADTEAFF.

J is TRBJ1-2 and V is TRBV10-2; 11 bases map to TRBD1. There are 14 residues in the CDR3. The trim removed 6 bases at V and 4 bases at J, leaving 4 bases unmatched. Looked up from germline, CDR1 is WSHSY and CDR2 is SAAADI. The CDR3 sequence is CASRGQGAGYGYTF. The CDR3 DNA follows: TGCGCCAGCAGAGGACAGGGGGCTGGCTATGGCTACACCTTC.